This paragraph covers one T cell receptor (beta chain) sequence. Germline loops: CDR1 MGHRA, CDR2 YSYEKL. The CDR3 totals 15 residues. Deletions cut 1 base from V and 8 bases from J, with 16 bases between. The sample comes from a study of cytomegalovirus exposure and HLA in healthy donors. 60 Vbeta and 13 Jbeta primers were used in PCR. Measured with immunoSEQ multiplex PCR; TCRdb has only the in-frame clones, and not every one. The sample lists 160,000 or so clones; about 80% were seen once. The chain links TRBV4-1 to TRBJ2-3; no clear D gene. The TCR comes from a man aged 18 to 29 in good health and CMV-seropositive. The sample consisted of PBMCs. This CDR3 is CASSQVRQGSVTQYF. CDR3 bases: TGCGCCAGCAGCCAAGTGCGACAAGGAAGTGTTACGCAGTATTTT.